This T cell receptor beta chain was identified in a study of CD8+CD57+ T cells in acquired aplastic anemia. In the case of this clonotype: A much larger clone lies a single base off, so this may be a read error.

Sequencing was done on patients that had shown CD8+CD57+ cell expansion by flow cytometry. This CDR3 region has 16 residues. The germline V gene has CDR1 MNHEY and CDR2 SVGEGT. V shed 6 bases, J shed 3 bases, and the junction held 11 bases outside the gene matches. The template used for profiling TCR beta VDJ and CDR3 was genomic DNA. MiXCR, applied by TCRdb to the reads, yields one record per CDR3 protein. Among 160,000 or so distinct CDR3 sequences listed, approximately 44% were seen once. This sequence originates from a human donor with aplastic anemia. Sequencing used sorted CD4+, CD8+, or CD8+CD57+ T cells (not recorded which) from PBMCs. The J gene is TRBJ2-1, the V gene TRBV6-2 or TRBV6-3, with 7 positions matching TRBD2. The CDR3 reads CASRFDRLAGYNEQFF. DNA for the CDR3: TGTGCCAGCAGGTTCGATCGACTAGCTGGCTACAATGAGCAGTTCTTC.